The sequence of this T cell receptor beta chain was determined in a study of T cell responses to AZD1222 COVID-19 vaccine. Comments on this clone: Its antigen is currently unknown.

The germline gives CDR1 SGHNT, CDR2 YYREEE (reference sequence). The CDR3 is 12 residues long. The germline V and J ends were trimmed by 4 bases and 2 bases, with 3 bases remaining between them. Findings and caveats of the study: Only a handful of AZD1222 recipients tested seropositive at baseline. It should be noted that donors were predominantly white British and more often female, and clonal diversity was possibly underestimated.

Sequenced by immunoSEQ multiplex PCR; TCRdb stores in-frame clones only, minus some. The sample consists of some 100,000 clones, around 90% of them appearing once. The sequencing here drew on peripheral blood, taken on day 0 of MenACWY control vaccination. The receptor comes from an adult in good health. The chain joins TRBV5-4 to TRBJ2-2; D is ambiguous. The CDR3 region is CASSRNTGELFF. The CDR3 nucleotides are TGTGCCAGCAGCCGTAACACCGGGGAGCTGTTTTTT.